This T cell receptor beta chain was documented in a study of blood T cell repertoires in COVID-19. Study in general: Samples taken during acute and convalescent COVID-19 were collected in the United States, Italy and Spain.

Germline-derived CDR1 and CDR2 are MDHEN and SYDVKM. V dropped 1 base and J dropped 6; count of bases not matched to a gene: 11. The CDR3 has 17 amino acids. Under the authors' procedure: Reference gene primer amplification yielded estimated nucleated cell counts. Sequenced by immunoSEQ multiplex PCR; TCRdb stores in-frame clones only, minus some. That table gives V, J and clone size, and the DNA gave D and trimming. This sample yields fewer than 85,000 clones, of which approximately 84% are seen a single time; 25% to 30% belongs to the top ten. The chain couples TRBV28 to TRBJ2-2, with TRBD1 matching over 7 bases. The sample comprised peripheral blood. The TCR originated in a human donor in a cohort sampled during active COVID-19. The CDR3 spells CASSLLLTGKVAGELFF. The DNA for the CDR3 is TGTGCCAGCAGTTTATTACTGACAGGGAAGGTTGCCGGGGAGCTGTTTTTT.